The 17 T cell receptor beta chains listed next were all sequenced from one sample in a study of molecular identifiers for immune sequencing clone quantification. A single record per CDR3 protein comes from TCRdb applying MiXCR to the PCR reads. The sample includes around 86,000 distinct CDR3 sequences, about 20% seen only once; the top ten take 0.7% to 0.95%. The material sequenced was naive CD8+ T cells from blood, with Jurkat cell RNA spiked in. Subset given: FACS-sorted CD8+CD4-CCR7+CD45RA+ naive T cells. These receptors were collected from a human donor in good health. Some libraries in this study had Jurkat cell RNA spiked in.

This clonotype was recorded many times. The chain recombines TRBV5-4 with TRBJ1-6; no reliable D call. Germline V gives CDR1 SGHNT, CDR2 YYREEE (reference sequence). The CDR3 totals 12 residues. Trimming removed 9 bases from V and 10 bases from J, with 14 bases in between. CDR3 sequence reads: CATYQDESPLHF. The CDR3 bases are TGTGCCACCTACCAGGACGAATCACCCCTCCACTTT.

This clonotype occurred many times. The chain employs TRBV5-6 and TRBJ2-7; TRBD2 might be the D (6 bases). CDR1 SGHDT and CDR2 YYEEEE come from the germline V gene. Trimming took off 2 bases at V and 4 bases at J, with 10 bases between the two ends. There are 13 residues in the CDR3. In nucleotides, the CDR3 is TGTGCCAGCAGCTTTGGAGGGCAGTACGAGCAGTACTTC. It translates to CASSFGGQYEQYF.

In the case of this clonotype: A much larger clone differs from this one at a single base, so this may be a read error. J is TRBJ2-5 and V is TRBV14; D may be TRBD1 (6 bases). The CDR3 spans 14 residues. The V gene's germline CDR1 is SGHDN and CDR2 FVKESK. The germline V and J ends were trimmed by 7 bases and 2 bases, with 14 bases remaining between them. The CDR3 bases are TGTGCCAGCAACCGAAGGACAGAACAAGAGACCCAGTACTTC. It yields the protein CASNRRTEQETQYF.

This clonotype was seen many times. V is TRBV4-3 and J is TRBJ1-1; maybe TRBD1 (5 bases). The CDR3 is 17 residues long. With 2 bases removed from V and 0 bases from J, the gap between germline ends came to 16 bases. CDR1 is LGHNA, CDR2 YSLEER, per germline. CDR3 loop: CASSQLPREIMNTEAFF. Written as DNA, the CDR3 is TGCGCCAGCAGCCAACTTCCCAGGGAAATAATGAACACTGAAGCTTTCTTT.

This clonotype showed up many times. The chain uses TRBV5-1 and TRBJ1-1; 9 bases match TRBD1. This CDR3 is built from 14 residues. J was trimmed by 8 bases and V by 3 bases; bases with no gene match: 8. Germline V gives CDR1 SGHRS, CDR2 YFSETQ. DNA of the CDR3: TGCGCCAGCAGCTACGTGGACAGGGGACAAGAAGCTTTCTTT. Translating gives CASSYVDRGQEAFF.

In its sample, this clonotype was seen many times. V and J are TRBV6-5 and TRBJ1-1, with TRBD1 matching over 8 bases. The CDR3 is 11 residues long. The germline V gene encodes CDR1 MNHEY and CDR2 SVGAGI. V lost 5 bases and J lost 8; bases outside the gene matches: 1. CDR3 residues: CASSQGAEAFF. The CDR3 nucleotides are TGTGCCAGCAGTCAGGGGGCGGAAGCTTTCTTT.

This clonotype came up many times. The chain links TRBV18 to TRBJ2-7; the D is unclear. Germline values: CDR1 KGHSH, CDR2 LQKENI. Trimming cost V 5 bases and J 0 bases, with 8 bases left between them. There are 13 residues in the CDR3. In DNA form, the CDR3 reads TGTGCCAGCTCATCATCACGCTCCTACGAGCAGTACTTC. It translates to CASSSSRSYEQYF. Variable domain in full (rest from reference TRBV18 and TRBJ2-7): NAGVMQNPRHLVRRRGQEARLRCSPMKGHSHVYWYRQLPEEGLKFMVYLQKENIIDESGMPKERFSAEFPKEGPSILRIQQVVRGDSAAYFCASSSSRSYEQYFGPGTRLTVT.

This clonotype occurred many times. The CDR3 reads CASKADTQYF. The CDR3 DNA sequence: TGTGCCAGCAAAGCAGATACGCAGTATTTT. V gene TRBV6-5 combines with J gene TRBJ2-3; the D is unclear. This CDR3 contains 10 residues. The ends were cut back, 7 bases at V and 4 bases at J, with 3 bases in the middle. Germline-derived CDR1 and CDR2 are MNHEY and SVGAGI.

Notes on this clonotype: This may come from a read error, since a much larger clone is one base off. The chain recombines TRBV20-1 with TRBJ2-2, with D perhaps TRBD2 (5 bases). The germline V gene encodes CDR1 DFQATT and CDR2 SNEGSKA (reference sequence). The CDR3 extends over 15 amino acids. CDR3 nucleotide sequence: TGCAGTGCTATAGGTCTAGCCGAGAACACCGGGGAGCCGTTTTTT. Translating gives CSAIGLAENTGEPFF.

The V and J genes are TRBV7-7 and TRBJ2-3; 8 bases map to TRBD2. With 5 bases clipped from V and 6 bases from J, the junction kept 10 bases outside the gene matches. The CDR3 contains 15 residues. Germline CDR1 is SSHAT and CDR2 is FNYEAQ (reference sequence). CDR3 in DNA: TGTGCCAGCAGCCCAACCTTAGGACTAGCCGATACGCAGTATTTT. Its protein is CASSPTLGLADTQYF.

At least ten counts were recorded for this clonotype. The chain links TRBV6-2 or TRBV6-3 to TRBJ2-7; 9 positions match TRBD1. Germline loops: CDR1 MNHEY, CDR2 SVGEGT. The CDR3 consists of 15 residues. J gave up 3 bases and V 4 bases, and 7 bases lay outside the gene matches. CDR3: CASSSSGTGIYEQYF. DNA for the CDR3: TGTGCCAGCAGTTCCAGCGGGACAGGGATCTACGAGCAGTACTTC.

On this clonotype itself: This may stem from a read error, because a much larger clone lies one nucleotide away. The genes are TRBV12-3 or TRBV12-4 and TRBJ2-1; D may be TRBD2 (6 bases). Trimming shortened V by 2 bases and J by 8 bases, and 19 bases separated the two germline ends. CDR3 length: 16 residues. The chain's CDR3 is CASSLLLAPFYDEQFF. In DNA form, the CDR3 reads TGTGCCAGCAGTTTATTGCTAGCGCCGTTTTACGATGAGCAGTTCTTC.

This clonotype was observed many times. The chain is built from TRBV12-3 or TRBV12-4 and TRBJ2-7; TRBD1 agrees at 9 bases. The CDR3 length is 12 residues. Germline trimming cut 4 bases from V and 7 bases from J; bases unmatched to any gene: 2. The CDR3 DNA follows: TGTGCCAGCAGTTATGGGACAGGGGAGCAGTACTTC. Translating gives CASSYGTGEQYF.

Worth noting for this clonotype: A read error may be the cause here, since a much bigger clone is one base away. The rearrangement uses TRBV5-8 and TRBJ2-1; 7 bases align to TRBD2. Per the germline V gene, CDR1 is SGHTS and CDR2 is YDEGEE. V was pared by 0 bases and J by 0 bases, with 3 bases of the junction left unmatched. The CDR3 is made up of 16 amino acids. In DNA form, the CDR3 reads TGTGCCAGCAGCTTGGGCGGGGGAAGCTCCTACAATGAGCAGTTCTTC. Protein sequence: CASSLGGGSSYNEQFF.

This clonotype was found many times. V is TRBV7-9 and J is TRBJ2-3; 7 positions agree with TRBD1. The CDR3 is 15 amino acids. Unmatched junction bases numbered 7, after V lost 5 bases and J lost 2 bases. Per the germline V gene, CDR1 is SEHNR and CDR2 is FQNEAQ (reference sequence). CDR3 sequence: CASSPPRGYTDTQYF. In DNA, the CDR3 is TGTGCCAGCAGCCCCCCCAGGGGGTACACAGATACGCAGTATTTT.

In this sample, this clonotype turned up many times. The chain employs TRBV4-2 and TRBJ2-7; 7 positions agree with TRBD2. Germline V gene sequence: CDR1 LGHNA, CDR2 YNFKEQ. The CDR3 has 15 residues. Trimming took 0 bases from V and 2 from J; bases not matched to a gene: 4. The CDR3 region is CASSQESGGAYEQYF. The DNA for the CDR3 is TGTGCCAGCAGCCAAGAATCGGGGGGAGCCTACGAGCAGTACTTC.

At least ten counts were recorded for this clonotype. This chain links TRBV12-3 or TRBV12-4 with TRBJ2-7; the match to TRBD1 covers 8 bases. V shed 5 bases and J 1 base; nucleotides not matched to a gene: 4. The CDR3 covers 14 residues. The CDR3 loop is CASSRWTGSYEQYF. The DNA for the CDR3 is TGTGCCAGCAGTCGCTGGACAGGGTCCTACGAGCAGTACTTC.